This TCR beta chain was captured by sequencing in a study of T-cell reconstitution after alpha-beta-depleted transplantation in children (dated by TCRdb to the mid-2010s). Regarding the study in general: Using TCR repertoire profiling, the study followed T-cell immune reconstitution in a quantitative way in children after TCRalphabeta/CD19-depleted allogeneic hematopoietic cell transplantation. Broader findings and caveats from the paper: Over the following months the frequencies of hyperexpanded clones went down, and after one year T-cell counts and TCRbeta diversity were mostly credited to newly produced T cells. The apparently early recovery of alphabetaT-cell counts about two months after transplant reportedly depended on only several hundred rapidly expanded clones that came from non-depleted graft cells. In some patients, the high TCRbeta diversity seen at day 60 was put down to recipient T cells and intrathymic progenitors that had survived conditioning.

There are a few counts of this clonotype. Its binding antigen is unknown. No per-base quality is available; no much larger clone lies one base away. Library preparation employed PCR. TCRdb names Illumina HiSeq 2500 as the instrument used. TCR libraries were prepared with molecular barcoding, using unique molecular identifiers to normalize TCRbeta repertoire quantification. TCRdb applied fastp at Q25 and MiXCR to the public reads, then kept only in-frame beta chains. CDR3 protein sequences are deduplicated, and each keeps its most common genes and DNA. The table for this sample lists about 590,000 distinct CDR3 sequences; 10% to 15% of them were counted only once. About 2% of the sample lies in the top ten. The CDR3 measures 13 amino acids from cysteine to phenylalanine. Only the CDR3 DNA is retained, 39 bases long and in frame from the first base. The trim is 4 bases for V and 3 bases for J, with a gap of 10 bases between the germline ends. CDR1 is given as SQVTM and CDR2 as ANQGSEA, both from the germline V gene.

The label giving this sample's treatment or condition can be read as: allogeneic hematopoietic cell transplantation with graft depleted of TCRalphabeta T cells and CD19 B cells. TCRalphabeta/CD19-depleted allogeneic hematopoietic cell grafts were given to the transplant recipients, all of whom were children. This receptor was obtained from a male patient between 5 and 17 years old who had a stem cell transplant for acute myeloid leukemia, so the T cells may come from the graft donor. The specimen comprised PBMCs, mostly from graft donor cells, sampled 360 days after TCRalphabeta/CD19-depleted stem cell transplant. The sequence is built from TRBV29-1 and TRBJ2-1; TRBD1 is a weak D gene call, 5 bases matching. The nucleotide sequence reads TGCAGCGTTGCGGGTCAGGGCTACAATGAGCAGTTCTTC. It encodes CSVAGQGYNEQFF.